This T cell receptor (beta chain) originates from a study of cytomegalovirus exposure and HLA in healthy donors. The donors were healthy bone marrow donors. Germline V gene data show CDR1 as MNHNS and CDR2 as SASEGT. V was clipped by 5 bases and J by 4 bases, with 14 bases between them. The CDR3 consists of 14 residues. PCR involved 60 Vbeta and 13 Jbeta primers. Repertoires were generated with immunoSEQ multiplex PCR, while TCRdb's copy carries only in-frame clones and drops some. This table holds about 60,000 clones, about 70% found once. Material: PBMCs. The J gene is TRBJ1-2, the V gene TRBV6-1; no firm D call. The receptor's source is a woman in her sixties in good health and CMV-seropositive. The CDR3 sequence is CASSQDRRAYGYTF. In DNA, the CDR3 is TGTGCCAGCAGTCAAGACCGTAGAGCCTATGGCTACACCTTC.